The present T cell receptor (beta chain) was sequenced within a study of cytomegalovirus exposure and HLA in healthy donors. Study-wide results and caveats: The authors later found most CMV-associated TCR beta chains appeared HLA-restricted. It is likely that the observed cluster of highly shared sequence variants was a sequencing artifact.

Comment on this clone: Its specificity is not known.

CDR1 and CDR2 from the germline V gene are MNHNS and SASEGT. This CDR3 is 15 amino acids long. V shed 7 bases and J shed 9 bases, with 23 bases lying between them. The PCR was carried out with 60 Vbeta primers and 13 Jbeta primers. Sequencing used immunoSEQ multiplex PCR; TCRdb keeps in-frame clones, though not all of them. In the table there are roughly 100,000 clones, 70% to 80% of which are singletons. The sample consisted of PBMCs. J is TRBJ2-3 and V is TRBV6-1; a weak D match, TRBD1 (6 bases). This sequence originates from an older woman in good health and CMV-seropositive. The CDR3 coding sequence is TGTGCCAGCACCCCGGGACACAAGATCGAAGGGACGCAGTATTTT. Protein: CASTPGHKIEGTQYF.